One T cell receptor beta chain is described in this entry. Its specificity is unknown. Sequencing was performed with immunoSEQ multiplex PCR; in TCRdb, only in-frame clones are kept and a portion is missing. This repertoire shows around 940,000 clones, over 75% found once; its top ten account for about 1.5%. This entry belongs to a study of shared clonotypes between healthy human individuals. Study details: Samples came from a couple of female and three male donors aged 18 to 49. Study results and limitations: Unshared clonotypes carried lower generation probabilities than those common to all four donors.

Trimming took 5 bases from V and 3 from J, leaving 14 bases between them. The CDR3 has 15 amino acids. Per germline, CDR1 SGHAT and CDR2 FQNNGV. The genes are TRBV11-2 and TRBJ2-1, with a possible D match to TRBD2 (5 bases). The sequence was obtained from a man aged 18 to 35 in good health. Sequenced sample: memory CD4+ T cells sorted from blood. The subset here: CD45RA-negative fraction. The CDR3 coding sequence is TGTGCCAGCAGCCAAGGACTGATGGGCTACAATGAGCAGTTCTTC. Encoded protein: CASSQGLMGYNEQFF.